Listed below are T cell receptor beta chains from one sample, sequenced in a study of early T cells in non-severe SARS-CoV-2 infection. TCRdb reprocessed the 5' RACE reads via MiXCR and lists one record per CDR3 protein. The data contain 30,000 to 45,000 distinct CDR3 sequences, approximately 8.9% of them seen just once; the ten biggest clones take up about 12%. The specimen sequenced was whole blood. The origin of the receptors is an adult who was a healthcare worker with PCR-confirmed SARS-CoV-2 infection or an uninfected control (not recorded which). Both conserved end residues are part of each CDR3. The order of the fields is J gene, clone size, V gene, D gene, CDR3 protein, CDR3 DNA. A D gene is named only where the DNA matches it firmly. Clone size is not always given. Where it is, it says once, few, many or a class for expanded clones.

TRBJ1-6,many,TRBV7-8,TRBD1,CASLQHRDSDSPLHF,TGTGCCAGCCTTCAGCACCGGGACAGCGATTCACCCCTCCACTTT
TRBJ2-1,many,TRBV6-4,.,CASKIHDASDFNEQFF,TGTGCCAGCAAAATCCACGACGCATCCGATTTCAATGAGCAGTTCTTC
TRBJ1-1,.,TRBV29-1,TRBD1,CSVAGQGMNTEAFF,TGCAGCGTTGCGGGACAGGGGATGAACACTGAAGCTTTCTTT
TRBJ2-3,many,TRBV7-3,TRBD2,CASSLMAGAGVDTQYF,TGTGCCAGCAGCTTAATGGCTGGAGCGGGGGTGGATACGCAGTATTTT
TRBJ2-7,many,TRBV20-1,TRBD1,CSATVRDRGSYEQYF,TGCAGTGCTACCGTGCGGGACAGGGGTTCCTACGAGCAGTACTTC
TRBJ2-2,many,TRBV30,.,CAWRPQELGELFF,TGTGCCTGGAGGCCACAGGAGCTCGGGGAGCTGTTTTTT
TRBJ2-3,many,TRBV7-3,.,CASSLIGPLSPRDTQYF,TGTGCCAGCAGCTTAATAGGGCCTCTCTCACCCAGAGATACGCAGTATTTT
TRBJ2-3,.,TRBV28,.,CASRSQGLSTDTQYF,TGTGCCAGCAGGTCGCAGGGGCTTAGCACAGATACGCAGTATTTT
TRBJ2-3,many,TRBV24-1,TRBD1,CATSELGQGGKDTQYF,TGTGCCACCAGTGAATTAGGACAGGGCGGGAAAGATACGCAGTATTTT
TRBJ2-3,.,TRBV6-5,TRBD2,CASRRGLPSDTQYF,TGTGCCAGCAGACGGGGACTACCCTCTGATACGCAGTATTTT
TRBJ2-7,many,TRBV20-1,TRBD2,CSARKPGLAAYEQYF,TGCAGTGCTAGAAAGCCGGGACTAGCTGCTTACGAGCAGTACTTC
TRBJ1-5,.,TRBV7-2,.,CASQRGLEPQHF,TGTGCCAGCCAGCGGGGATTGGAGCCCCAGCATTTT
TRBJ2-7,.,TRBV7-2,TRBD2,CASSLLRTSGVSSYEQYF,TGTGCCAGCAGCTTACTAAGGACTAGCGGGGTCAGCTCCTACGAGCAGTACTTC
TRBJ2-7,few,TRBV29-1,.,CSVDRGNEQYF,TGCAGCGTTGATCGGGGAAACGAGCAGTACTTC
TRBJ1-6,many,TRBV10-3,.,CAISEGGAENSPLHF,TGTGCCATCAGTGAAGGAGGGGCGGAAAATTCACCCCTCCACTTT
TRBJ2-7,many,TRBV7-6,.,CASSSGTGYEQYF,TGTGCCAGCAGCTCGGGGACTGGCTACGAGCAGTACTTC
TRBJ1-6,many,TRBV28,.,CASSLTSLNSPLHF,TGTGCCAGCAGTTTAACATCCCTCAATTCACCCCTCCACTTT
TRBJ1-1,many,TRBV2,.,CASRLGMNTEAFF,TGTGCCAGCAGACTCGGTATGAACACTGAAGCTTTCTTT
TRBJ1-1,many,TRBV29-1,.,CSVAIVAAEAFF,TGCAGCGTTGCGATAGTGGCAGCAGAAGCTTTCTTT
TRBJ1-2,many,TRBV5-6,TRBD1,CASRNEDRLNYGYTF,TGTGCCAGCAGAAATGAGGACAGGCTTAACTATGGCTACACCTTC
TRBJ1-5,.,TRBV28,.,CASSSRTGNNQPQHF,TGTGCCAGCAGTTCTCGCACAGGAAACAATCAGCCCCAGCATTTT
TRBJ1-1,few,TRBV10-3,.,CAISAQVPDTEAFF,TGTGCCATCAGCGCACAAGTACCTGACACTGAAGCTTTCTTT
TRBJ2-7,many,TRBV5-1,.,CASSLAGDIPTYEQYF,TGCGCCAGCAGCTTGGCGGGGGACATACCTACCTACGAGCAGTACTTC
TRBJ2-7,many,TRBV7-2,TRBD1,CASSLGGQSYEQYF,TGTGCCAGCAGCTTAGGGGGACAGAGCTACGAGCAGTACTTC
TRBJ2-3,.,TRBV5-1,TRBD2,CASSPPSGGYTDTQYF,TGCGCCAGCAGCCCTCCTAGCGGGGGGTACACAGATACGCAGTATTTT
TRBJ2-7,few,TRBV5-1,TRBD2,CASSVDQVTSGVPYEQYF,TGCGCCAGCTCAGTGGATCAGGTGACTAGCGGGGTGCCCTACGAGCAGTACTTC
TRBJ1-1,.,TRBV5-1,.,CASSLSPSIEAFF,TGCGCCAGCAGCTTATCCCCATCAATTGAAGCTTTCTTT
TRBJ2-5,few,TRBV29-1,.,CSALGPRQETQYF,TGCAGCGCCCTGGGACCGCGCCAAGAGACCCAGTACTTC
TRBJ1-2,many,TRBV7-2,.,CASSLEWYGYTF,TGTGCCAGCAGCTTAGAGTGGTATGGCTACACCTTC
TRBJ1-6,.,TRBV5-1,TRBD1,CASSFSGTENSPLHF,TGCGCCAGCAGCTTCTCAGGGACAGAAAATTCACCCCTCCACTTT
TRBJ1-4,many,TRBV15,.,CATSAPSRFEKLFF,TGTGCCACCAGCGCCCCTTCGAGGTTTGAAAAACTGTTTTTT
TRBJ1-5,many,TRBV6-2/TRBV6-3,TRBD1,CASSTRTGGLSNQPQHF,TGTGCCAGCAGTACCCGGACAGGGGGACTTAGCAATCAGCCCCAGCATTTT
TRBJ2-5,few,TRBV3-1,.,CASSHPRAPQQETQYF,TGTGCCAGCAGCCACCCTCGGGCCCCCCAACAAGAGACCCAGTACTTC
TRBJ1-1,.,TRBV27,TRBD1,CASSQQGEAFF,TGTGCCAGCAGCCAACAGGGGGAAGCTTTCTTT
TRBJ2-3,.,TRBV20-1,.,CSARDIWARTDTQYF,TGCAGTGCTAGAGATATTTGGGCCCGCACAGATACGCAGTATTTT
TRBJ2-3,.,TRBV13,TRBD2,CASSSSGGGPDTQYF,TGTGCCAGCAGCAGTTCTGGCGGGGGACCAGATACGCAGTATTTT
TRBJ2-7,many,TRBV12-3/TRBV12-4,TRBD2,CASTGTSGLFEQYF,TGTGCCAGCACAGGTACTAGCGGTTTATTCGAGCAGTACTTC
TRBJ2-2,many,TRBV2,.,CASSDSSTGELFF,TGTGCCAGCAGCGATAGCAGCACCGGGGAGCTGTTTTTT
TRBJ1-2,many,TRBV25-1,TRBD1,CASSEPGGAGGYTF,TGTGCCAGCAGTGAACCAGGGGGCGCTGGTGGCTACACCTTC
TRBJ1-1,.,TRBV29-1,.,CSVEKGTEAFF,TGCAGCGTTGAAAAGGGGACTGAAGCTTTCTTT
TRBJ2-2,few,TRBV7-3,.,CASSLRSTGELFF,TGTGCCAGCAGCTTAAGGTCCACCGGGGAGCTGTTTTTT
TRBJ2-5,many,TRBV5-1,TRBD2,CASSLSLAEIQETQYF,TGCGCCAGCAGCTTATCCCTAGCGGAGATACAAGAGACCCAGTACTTC
TRBJ1-1,many,TRBV18,.,CASSPGRVNTEAFF,TGTGCCAGCTCACCAGGCAGGGTGAACACTGAAGCTTTCTTT
TRBJ1-2,.,TRBV20-1,.,CSAWSGATYGYTF,TGCAGTGCCTGGTCGGGCGCAACCTATGGCTACACCTTC
TRBJ2-1,few,TRBV29-1,.,CSVEERLPQGRFVRPYNEQFF,TGCAGCGTTGAGGAACGACTCCCCCAGGGTCGTTTTGTTCGTCCCTACAATGAGCAGTTCTTC
TRBJ2-1,few,TRBV6-5,TRBD1,CASSSTGGAYNEQFF,TGTGCCAGCAGCTCCACAGGGGGCGCCTACAATGAGCAGTTCTTC
TRBJ2-1,many,TRBV6-6,.,CASSQQGEQFF,TGTGCCAGCAGCCAACAAGGGGAGCAGTTCTTC
TRBJ1-4,.,TRBV5-1,.,CASSLVGGGEKLFF,TGCGCCAGCAGCTTAGTGGGAGGAGGTGAAAAACTGTTTTTT
TRBJ1-3,.,TRBV28,.,CASSPAQAGNTIYF,TGTGCCAGCAGTCCCGCGCAGGCTGGAAACACCATATATTTT
TRBJ1-2,many,TRBV4-2,.,CASSQVLQGDGYTF,TGTGCCAGCAGCCAAGTCCTCCAGGGAGATGGCTACACCTTC
TRBJ2-4,many,TRBV20-1,.,CSAGPDRGSENIQYF,TGCAGTGCTGGGCCGGACAGAGGGAGTGAAAACATTCAGTACTTC